This T cell receptor (beta chain) appears in the sequencing data of a study of shared clonotypes between healthy human individuals. Genomic DNA from each subset was divided evenly over several immunoSEQ plates. Authors' methods: ImmunoSEQ supplied junction-only sequences lacking quality scores, so filtering was different. The table came from immunoSEQ multiplex PCR; TCRdb's copy has only in-frame clones and leaves some out. V and J calls and clone size follow that table, whereas D and trimming were derived from the DNA. Here the sample spans about 500,000 clones, 77% being singletons. CDR1 is LNHNV, CDR2 YYDKDF, per germline (reference sequence). This CDR3 has 19 residues. V lost 1 base, J lost 1 base, and 12 bases stayed unmatched. HIV-negative, healthy adults without recent acute infections or vaccinations were the donors. A remark on this clone: Antigen unknown.

Study outcomes and limitations: An anticipated effect of sequencing depth on clonotype sharing among donors was recognized.

This clonotype was obtained from a woman aged 40 to 49 in good health. Some clones in this sample may be carry-over from other donors' samples. The chain couples TRBV15 to TRBJ2-2; TRBD1 agrees at 7 bases. The sample was PBMCs. The CDR3 DNA is TGTGCCACCAGCAGAGGTAAATTTCGGGACAGACAGAACACCGGGGAGCTGTTTTTT. This codes for CATSRGKFRDRQNTGELFF.